One sample yielded the 8 T cell receptor beta chains listed below, sequenced in a study of T-cell memory formation after mild COVID-19. TCRdb reprocessed the 5' RACE reads with MiXCR, giving one entry per CDR3 protein. The table lists 150,000 to 200,000 distinct CDR3 sequences, about 28% of them singletons. The specimen sequenced was PBMCs or a T cell subset sorted from them (not recorded which). These receptors were taken from an adult woman who had mild COVID-19 (a few samples of this study predate the infection). Cell type and time point are not known.

This clonotype was seen only a few times. The CDR3 DNA sequence: TGTGCCAGCATTAACAGGGGGTTTAAGTTCTTC. Its protein product is CASINRGFKFF. The rearrangement uses TRBV6-5 and TRBJ2-1, with 8 bases fitting TRBD1. The CDR3 loop spans 11 amino acids. Germline loops: CDR1 MNHEY, CDR2 SVGAGI. The junction had 7 bases not matched to a gene; V was cut back by 7 bases and J by 14 bases.

This clonotype was seen a handful of times. In nucleotides, the CDR3 is TGTGCCAGCAGCATCGGGGGGCCGGGCCGCTACGAGCAGTACTTC. Amino acid sequence: CASSIGGPGRYEQYF. The chain has TRBV7-2 and TRBJ2-7; perhaps TRBD2 as D (7 bases). The length of the CDR3 is 15 residues. Looked up from germline, CDR1 is SGHTA and CDR2 is FQGNSA. V was pared by 5 bases and J by 3 bases, with 17 bases between.

V and J are TRBV12-3 or TRBV12-4 and TRBJ2-7; the match to TRBD1 covers 7 bases. The CDR3 totals 13 residues. The V and J ends lost 6 bases and 0 bases, in that order; junction bases with no gene match: 2. CDR3 DNA: TGTGCCAGCAGGGACAGGACCTCCTACGAGCAGTACTTC. Its protein product is CASRDRTSYEQYF.

By share of the sample, this clonotype is medium-sized. The rearrangement joins TRBV3-1 to TRBJ2-5; D not certain. CDR1 and CDR2 from the germline V gene are LGHDT and YNNKEL (reference sequence). V was trimmed by 5 bases and J by 4 bases, leaving 17 bases between them. The CDR3 covers 15 residues. CDR3 residues: CASSTPRASAETQYF. The CDR3 DNA sequence: TGTGCCAGCAGCACACCCCGGGCGTCGGCAGAGACCCAGTACTTC.

This rearrangement joins TRBV4-3 to TRBJ1-1; TRBD1 agrees at 9 bases. The CDR3 sequence is 15 residues long. Germline V gene data show CDR1 as LGHNA and CDR2 as YSLEER. J gave up 3 bases and V 2 bases, and 4 bases lay outside the gene matches. This CDR3 reads CASSQSDRGYTEAFF. The CDR3 DNA follows: TGCGCCAGCAGCCAATCCGACAGGGGGTACACTGAAGCTTTCTTT.

The genes are TRBV15 and TRBJ2-3; 7 bases match TRBD2. The CDR3 contains 16 residues. V was clipped by 5 bases and J by 2 bases; unmatched bases: 10. Germline-derived CDR1 and CDR2 are LNHNV and YYDKDF (reference sequence). For the CDR3, the DNA is TGTGCCACCAGCGGACGACTAGCCCTGTCCACAGATACGCAGTATTTT. Protein: CATSGRLALSTDTQYF. The complete variable domain, with remaining parts taken from reference TRBV15 and TRBJ2-3, reads DAMVIQNPRYQVTQFGKPVTLSCSQTLNHNVMYWYQQKSSQAPKLLFHYYDKDFNNEADTPDNFQSRRPNTSFCFLDIRSPGLGDTAMYLCATSGRLALSTDTQYFGPGTRLTVL.

This clonotype was observed at least ten times. The chain recombines TRBV7-3 with TRBJ2-3, with D hard to call. This CDR3 region has 12 residues. The germline gives CDR1 SGHTA, CDR2 FQGTGA. V was clipped by 6 bases and J by 0 bases, with 4 bases between them. Here the CDR3 DNA reads TGTGCCAGCAGTACGAGCACAGATACGCAGTATTTT. This codes for CASSTSTDTQYF.

This chain connects TRBV19 to TRBJ2-7; D ambiguous. Per germline, CDR1 LNHDA and CDR2 SQIVND (reference sequence). This CDR3 contains 15 residues. Trimming removed 3 bases at V and 0 bases at J, with 12 bases between. The CDR3 is CASSMVDSFSYEQYF. As DNA, the CDR3 is TGTGCCAGTAGTATGGTTGACTCCTTCTCCTACGAGCAGTACTTC.